This entry features one TCR beta chain sequence. Antigen: not known. The data derive from a study of CD4 T cells in relation to SARS-CoV-2 and coronaviruses. Study information: Crossreactive spike epitopes shared across donors were mapped to their HLA restriction.

CEF-cultured naive and memory CD4+ T cell DNA got survey-level sequencing. Measured with immunoSEQ multiplex PCR; TCRdb has only the in-frame clones, and not every one. This sample has fewer than 45,000 clones, with over 75% found just once. Germline loops: CDR1 MGHRA, CDR2 YSYEKL. V lost 5 bases and J lost 6, with 17 bases in between. The CDR3 contains 15 residues. This TCR was sampled from an adult with COVID-19. Specimen: naive CD4+ T cells from PBMCs, cultured in vitro. The subset was: naive CD4+ T cells isolated by negative enrichment. The chain uses TRBV4-1 and TRBJ1-5, with a weak D call TRBD1 (5 bases). The CDR3 DNA reads TGCGCCAGCAGCTCGGGCATGGGGGTGGCTCAGCCCCAGCATTTT. This encodes CASSSGMGVAQPQHF.